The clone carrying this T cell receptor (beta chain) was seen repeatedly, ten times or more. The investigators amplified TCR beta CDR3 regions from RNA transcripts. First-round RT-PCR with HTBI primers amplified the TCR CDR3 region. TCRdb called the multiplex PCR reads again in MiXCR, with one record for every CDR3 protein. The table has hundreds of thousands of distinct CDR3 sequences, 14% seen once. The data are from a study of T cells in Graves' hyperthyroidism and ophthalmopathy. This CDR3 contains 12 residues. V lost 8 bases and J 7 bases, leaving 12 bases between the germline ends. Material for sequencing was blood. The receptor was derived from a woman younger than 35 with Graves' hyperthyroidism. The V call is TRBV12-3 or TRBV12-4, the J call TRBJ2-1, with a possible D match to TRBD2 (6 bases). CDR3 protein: CASDQGRNEQFF. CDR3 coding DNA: TGTGCCAGCGATCAAGGGAGGAATGAGCAGTTCTTC.